Reported below is one TCR beta chain. Its target is unknown. The source of the sample is a study of cytomegalovirus exposure and HLA in healthy donors. General observations from the study: According to an earlier analysis, most TCR beta V segments yielded productive rearrangements about 87% or about 30% of the time. An analysis that was carried out later associated 15,000 to 20,000 TCR beta sequences with HLA alleles at 0.05 false discovery rate. Cytomegalovirus status, reportedly, was diagnosed with high specificity and sensitivity by the classifier.

CDR3 length: 13 amino acids. Losses at the gene ends were 1 base for V and 6 bases for J; bases not matched to a gene: 1. The germline V gene encodes CDR1 MDHEN and CDR2 SYDVKM. The PCR ran on 60 Vbeta and 13 Jbeta primers. TCRdb's copy holds only in-frame clones and misses some; the assay was immunoSEQ multiplex PCR. Of 84,000 or so clones listed, more than 70% are singletons. Sequenced input: PBMCs. This receptor was taken from a man aged 25 to 45 in good health and CMV-seronegative. This rearrangement joins TRBV28 to TRBJ1-2, with 8 positions matching TRBD1. DNA for the CDR3: TGTGCCAGCAGTTTATCAGGGGGCAATGGCTACACCTTC. Amino acid sequence: CASSLSGGNGYTF.